This TCR beta chain comes out of a study of T cells after yellow fever vaccination (dated by TCRdb to about 2019). Some background on the complete study: The SMART-Seq v4 Ultra Low Input RNA kit was used to prepare libraries from fractions with low cell numbers. Blood samples were taken at several timepoints before and after primary and secondary immunization, and bulk PBMC replicates and cell subsets were isolated. Two healthy male donors, one aged 18 to 30 and one aged 30 to 40 years, were included in the cohort. To follow T-cell clones before and after both primary and booster YFV17D yellow fever vaccination, bulk TCR alpha and beta repertoires underwent longitudinal sequencing. Findings and caveats that apply to the study as a whole: Because the study included only a couple of donors, the extent to which the findings can be generalized is limited. The secondary T-cell response was found to be weaker but faster than the primary response, with a peak reached on day 5 rather than on day 15. Because abundant contaminating clonotypes from the bulk population could be contained in FACS-sorted repertoires, computational filtering was required. Most clones expanded after primary vaccination (around 96% of CD4 and roughly 91% of CD8) were re-detected after the booster, suggesting that broad memory maintenance occurred. A small fraction of clonotypes appeared in both the CD4 and CD8 compartments, likely as a result of convergent recombination.

This specimen's treatment or condition label, per the study, means: live attenuated yellow fever vaccine strain. Two biological replicates of bulk PBMCs were collected at each blood-draw timepoint. PBMCs were isolated from peripheral blood using a standard Ficoll-Paque protocol. RNA was extracted with TriZol from bulk PBMCs, CD4 and CD8 fractions, and dextramer-positive and dextramer-negative fractions. This clonotype has at least ten counts. No antigen is known for it. No much larger clonotype is one base removed from it; base qualities were not supplied. The run used an Illumina NovaSeq 6000. TCR cDNA was synthesized by 5'RACE template switching, which introduced a universal primer site and unique molecular identifiers. Priming for cDNA synthesis came from both the TCR alpha and TCR beta constant segments. Two PCR steps were used to amplify libraries, with sample barcodes and sequencing adapters being added in the second step. Sequencing of libraries was performed on Illumina HiSeq 2500 (2x100 bp) or NovaSeq (2x150 bp). On the authors' methods: Reads were demultiplexed and collapsed into UMI consensus sequences with MIGEC, and V(D)J alignment was performed with MiXCR. Using edgeR on replicate PBMC samples, clonotypes were called vaccine-responding if FDR was below 0.01 and the log2 fold change was above 5 up to day 15. Each bulk clonotype was labeled CD4 or CD8 based on which sequenced repertoire, CD4 or CD8, contained the clonotype at higher abundance. The public reads were quality trimmed at Q25 with fastp and then assembled into clones with MiXCR by TCRdb, keeping productive beta chains. Entries are consolidated by CDR3 protein sequence, retaining the most common genes and DNA. Clone size and V and J calls follow TCRdb, not the original study. Counted in this sample were more than 200,000 distinct CDR3 sequences; more than 3.5% of them appeared once. Around 19% of the sample belongs to the ten largest clones.

V and J are truncated by 5 bases and 14 bases respectively, leaving an intervening sequence of 19 bases. Inclusive of the bounding cysteine and phenylalanine, the CDR3 is 13 residues long. Here the CDR3 DNA is all that survives: 39 bases in frame from base 1. The V and J genes are TRBV12-3 or TRBV12-4 and TRBJ2-1, and the D gene may be TRBD2, 6 bases matching. The specimen was PBMCs, collected 15 days after the yellow fever booster vaccination. This sequence was found in a man aged 18 to 35 who received the YFV17D yellow fever vaccine. The nucleotide sequence is TGTGCCAGCAGTCCCAACTGGGGGGATTTAGAGTTCTTC. Translated, this is CASSPNWGDLEFF.